This TCR beta chain stems from a study of blood T cell repertoires in COVID-19 (dated by TCRdb to 2020 to 2021). Concerning the study at large: Samples covering the acute and convalescent phases of COVID-19 were provided by collaborators in the United States, Italy and Spain. The prospective study material was composed of cDNA or gDNA derived from T cells, B-cell-depleted T cells, or PBMCs. Subjects who had been exposed to COVID-19, were actively infected with it, or had recovered from it provided the deeply sampled blood TCRbeta repertoires that made up the dataset. The repertoires were made available in a free public database intended to serve as a resource for research on the immune response to SARS-CoV-2. Samples were obtained from the ongoing ImmuneRACE study (first 160 participants) and from 1,254 subjects provided by 6 global collaborators. Sample metadata almost always included a de-identified subject ID, COVID-19 status, age in years and sex. HLA class I and class II types, where available, came from metadata supplied by the sample provider rather than from assay-based typing. What the study reported, not specific to this receptor: How much clinical and demographic metadata was included differed by source and by participant, and the metadata was provided uncurated.

About this clone itself: Which antigen it targets is not known. Base qualities are not at hand, and no much larger clone is one base apart.

TCRbeta CDR3 regions were amplified from genomic DNA using the immunoSEQ Assay, a bias-controlled multiplex PCR. The published analysis was carried out like this. Within the assay, amplification of reference gene primers was used to estimate how many nucleated cells each sample contained. To quantify the absolute abundance of each unique TCRbeta CDR3 rearrangement, sequence reads were collapsed and filtered. For each sample, productive Simpson clonality was calculated as the square root of Simpson's diversity index across productive rearrangements. Imported from immuneACCESS, the table was reduced by TCRdb to in-frame sequences with V and J called. These copies leave out some clones; in studies compared against another copy, an unresolved V gene accounts for under half, and the cause of the remainder is not known. The DNA was the basis for D and trimming; V, J and clone size are from that table. Present in this sample are tens of thousands of clones, around 90% of which were seen just once. The ten largest clones represent about a tenth of the sample.

Looking up the germline V gene yields CDR1 WSHSY and CDR2 SAAADI. CDR3 length: 15 amino acids, cysteine to phenylalanine. CDR3 DNA only is kept here, 45 bases in frame from base 1. The V end loses 0 bases and the J end loses 6 bases, and a stretch of 9 bases separates them. Each collaborating institution followed its own protocols to collect whole blood in K2EDTA tubes. For TCRbeta analysis, collaborators shipped samples in one of three forms: frozen whole blood, isolated PBMCs, or DNA extracted from either of those sample types. Sample: peripheral blood. The sequence links TRBV10-2 to TRBJ1-6; the D gene lacks a confident call. The TCR originated in a human donor in a cohort sampled during active COVID-19. CDR3 region: CASSESRQINSPLHF. The DNA is TGCGCCAGCAGTGAGTCGAGGCAGATTAATTCACCCCTCCACTTT.